This T cell receptor (beta chain) was found in a study of OX40 agonist ivuxolimab in advanced cancers. The wider study: Administration of intravenous ivuxolimab to patients occurred every 2 weeks at 0.01 to 10 mg/kg.

In the case of this clone: The antigen is unknown.

The data were produced by immunoSEQ multiplex PCR, yet TCRdb's version contains in-frame clones alone and is incomplete. The sample lists around 11,000 clones, about three quarters occurring once. General observations from the study: A proportion of nonresponders additionally exhibited low normalized T-cell clonal expansion.

Blood specimens came from baseline, cycle 4 day 1, and cycle 7 day 1. The receptor's source is an adult with an advanced solid tumor such as melanoma, head and neck, liver or kidney cancer. The sample consisted of CD4+ or CD8+ T cells sorted from blood, taken in a trial of the OX40 agonist ivuxolimab.

The CDR3 reads CASSKEGQRWGYPSYEQYF. The CDR3, as DNA: TGTGCCAGCAGCAAAGAAGGGCAAAGATGGGGCTATCCCTCCTACGAGCAGTACTTC. This chain joins TRBV21-1 and TRBJ2-7; the DNA was not used to check the table's D call, TRBD1. TRBV21-1 is deemed a pseudogene. The CDR3 loop spans 19 amino acids.